The next 32 T cell receptor beta chains were all read from a single sample in a study of identical twins. Via MiXCR, TCRdb re-called the 5' RACE reads, giving one row per CDR3 protein. The sample holds over 500,000 distinct CDR3 sequences, 20% to 25% seen once. These records were also assigned to another study, of T cells expressing NK-cell markers.

The sample consisted of CD4+ T cells sorted from blood. Receptors originate from a woman aged 18-29 years in good health.

This clonotype was seen repeatedly, ten times or more. The rearrangement links TRBV3-1 to TRBJ1-2; 8 nucleotides align to TRBD1. Germline V gene data show CDR1 as LGHDT and CDR2 as YNNKEL (reference sequence). This CDR3 comprises 16 residues. V was pared by 4 bases and J by 0 bases, with 7 bases of the junction left unmatched. The CDR3 protein is CASSRKTGVANYGYTF. The CDR3, as DNA: TGTGCCAGCAGCCGGAAGACAGGGGTGGCTAACTATGGCTACACCTTC.

This clonotype showed up many times. The chain combines TRBV7-8 with TRBJ1-5; no definite D call. This CDR3 region has 14 residues. Germline values: CDR1 SGHVS, CDR2 FQNEAQ. The V and J ends lost 5 bases and 0 bases respectively, with 8 bases between them. In DNA form, the CDR3 reads TGTGCCAGCAGCGCCCAGTTTAGCAATCAGCCCCAGCATTTT. This codes for CASSAQFSNQPQHF.

At least ten counts were recorded for this clonotype. This chain uses TRBV12-3 or TRBV12-4 with TRBJ2-7; D is unclear. Deletions cut 2 bases from V and 2 bases from J, with 4 bases between. CDR3 length: 12 residues. In DNA form, the CDR3 reads TGTGCCAGCAGTTTATCGGCCTACGAGCAGTACTTC. This encodes CASSLSAYEQYF.

The chain carries TRBV5-4 and TRBJ2-1; 10 bases are shared with TRBD1. Germline trimming cut 2 bases from V and 5 bases from J; bases unmatched to any gene: 4. Germline V gives CDR1 SGHNT, CDR2 YYREEE (reference sequence). This CDR3 has 15 residues. CDR3: CASSLPGQGHNEQFF. The CDR3, as DNA: TGTGCCAGCAGCTTACCGGGACAGGGGCACAATGAGCAGTTCTTC.

The chain links TRBV20-1 to TRBJ2-7; tentatively, D is TRBD2 (6 bases). The CDR3 consists of 15 residues. In germline, CDR1 is DFQATT, CDR2 SNEGSKA (reference sequence). The V end lost 0 bases, the J end lost 5 bases, and 17 bases lay between the germline ends. CDR3 in amino acids: CSARDPRLVLNEQYF. The CDR3 nucleotides read TGCAGTGCTAGAGACCCCAGACTAGTTCTGAACGAGCAGTACTTC.

This clonotype has more than one count but fewer than ten. The chain couples TRBV20-1 to TRBJ2-5; 12 positions match TRBD2. CDR1 is DFQATT and CDR2 is SNEGSKA in the germline V gene (reference sequence). The V segment lost 3 bases and the J segment 1 base; nucleotides outside the gene matches: 3. The length of the CDR3 is 15 residues. The CDR3 sequence is CSASRLAGAQETQYF. The CDR3 DNA reads as TGCAGTGCTAGCAGACTAGCGGGGGCCCAAGAGACCCAGTACTTC.

This clonotype has only a few counts. The chain has TRBV12-3 or TRBV12-4 and TRBJ2-5, with a weak D call TRBD1 (7 bases). V was shortened by 3 bases and J by 5 bases, with 25 bases between the two germline ends. CDR3 length: 18 amino acids. The CDR3 loop is CASSFPTCDRDSGETQYF. CDR3 coding DNA: TGTGCCAGCAGTTTTCCCACCTGCGACAGGGACTCAGGGGAGACCCAGTACTTC.

V is TRBV7-2 and J is TRBJ1-1; D not certain. CDR1 and CDR2 from the germline V gene are SGHTA and FQGNSA. V was clipped by 5 bases and J by 2 bases, with 12 bases between them. The CDR3 is 14 residues long. As DNA, the CDR3 is TGTGCCAGCAGCCCGCAATACAGCAACACTGAAGCTTTCTTT. This encodes CASSPQYSNTEAFF.

This clonotype was observed a few times. The rearrangement uses TRBV18 and TRBJ1-5; 7 bases line up with TRBD1. J was trimmed by 4 bases and V by 6 bases; bases with no gene match: 6. The CDR3 runs 14 residues. Germline values: CDR1 KGHSH, CDR2 LQKENI. The CDR3: CASSPGTVNQPQHF. In DNA, the CDR3 is TGTGCCAGCTCCCCTGGGACAGTTAATCAGCCCCAGCATTTT.

This clonotype occurred a few times. The chain couples TRBV29-1 to TRBJ2-3; D call uncertain. Deletions cut 4 bases from V and 4 bases from J, with 15 bases between. Germline V gene sequence: CDR1 SQVTM, CDR2 ANQGSEA. The CDR3 contains 14 residues. The CDR3 coding sequence is TGCAGCGTTGCTGGCCCAACGTCCGCAGATACGCAGTATTTT. Protein product: CSVAGPTSADTQYF.

This sequence joins TRBV20-1 and TRBJ2-5, with D maybe TRBD1 (6 bases). There are 15 residues in the CDR3. In germline, CDR1 is DFQATT, CDR2 SNEGSKA (reference sequence). Trimming took 3 bases from V and 1 from J, leaving 15 bases between them. Written as DNA, the CDR3 is TGCAGTGCTAGGGTTTTCGGGACACCCCAAGAGACCCAGTACTTC. Protein: CSARVFGTPQETQYF.

The chain carries TRBV6-5 and TRBJ2-7; a weak D match, TRBD1 (6 bases). From germline, CDR1 is MNHEY and CDR2 SVGAGI. The V end lost 4 bases, the J end lost 7 bases, and 23 bases lay between the germline ends. The CDR3 length is 16 residues. The chain's CDR3 is CASSSPGRQGPEEQYF. CDR3 DNA sequence: TGTGCCAGCAGTTCCCCCGGCAGGCAGGGGCCGGAGGAGCAGTACTTC.

J is TRBJ2-1 and V is TRBV5-1; 9 positions match TRBD2. The CDR3 consists of 19 residues. Unmatched junction bases numbered 19, after V lost 4 bases and J lost 5 bases. Germline values: CDR1 SGHRS, CDR2 YFSETQ. CDR3 DNA: TGCGCCAGCAGCCCCCGGGGACTAGCCGTTACTTTACAACACAATGAGCAGTTCTTC. The encoded protein is CASSPRGLAVTLQHNEQFF.

This chain joins TRBV3-1 and TRBJ1-1, with D possibly TRBD1 on 5 matching bases. Germline V gene sequence: CDR1 LGHDT, CDR2 YNNKEL (reference sequence). The CDR3 is 15 residues long. Trimming shortened V by 7 bases and J by 5 bases, and 20 bases separated the two germline ends. CDR3 DNA sequence: TGTGCCAGCACTCAGGGCGAAGGGTGGGGAACTGAAGCTTTCTTT. This encodes CASTQGEGWGTEAFF.

The rearrangement joins TRBV18 to TRBJ1-1, with 11 bases lining up with TRBD1. CDR3 length: 15 residues. The junction had 7 bases not matched to a gene; V was cut back by 6 bases and J by 4 bases. Germline-derived CDR1 and CDR2 are KGHSH and LQKENI. Written as DNA, the CDR3 is TGTGCCAGCTCGTCCGGGACAGGGGGAATCACTGAAGCTTTCTTT. Translating it yields CASSSGTGGITEAFF.

There are a few counts of this clonotype. The chain employs TRBV7-9 and TRBJ2-1; no clear D gene. V was clipped by 4 bases and J by 2 bases, with 15 bases between them. The CDR3 totals 16 residues. Germline V gene lookup returns CDR1 SEHNR and CDR2 FQNEAQ (reference sequence). CDR3 sequence (DNA): TGTGCCAGCAGCTCAGAATCAGGCCTACCCTACAATGAGCAGTTCTTC. The encoded protein is CASSSESGLPYNEQFF. The whole variable domain, filled in from reference TRBV7-9 and TRBJ2-1, reads DTGVSQNPRHKITKRGQNVTFRCDPISEHNRLYWYRQTLGQGPEFLTYFQNEAQLEKSRLLSDRFSAERPKGSFSTLEIQRTEQGDSAMYLCASSSESGLPYNEQFFGPGTRLTVL.

This clonotype was observed once. The chain uses TRBV19 and TRBJ2-6, with TRBD2 as a possible D gene (5 bases). The ends were cut back, 1 base at V and 1 base at J, with 8 bases in the middle. The CDR3 covers 16 residues. Germline lookup yields CDR1 LNHDA and CDR2 SQIVND (reference sequence). The CDR3 nucleotides read TGTGCCAGTAGTATAGCCGGGGTTTCTGGGGCCAACGTCCTGACTTTC. This sequence encodes CASSIAGVSGANVLTF.

The chain carries TRBV6-6 and TRBJ1-1; D gene unclear. Per germline, CDR1 MNHNY and CDR2 SVGAGI (reference sequence). The CDR3 consists of 10 residues. The V end lost 8 bases, the J end lost 5 bases, and 6 bases lay between the germline ends. The CDR3 reads CASRYTEAFF. Here the CDR3 DNA reads TGTGCCAGCCGGTATACTGAAGCTTTCTTT.

The chain carries TRBV11-3 and TRBJ2-2; D is ambiguous. In germline, CDR1 is SGHNT, CDR2 YENEEA. The V gene lost 6 bases and the J gene lost 3 bases, with 17 bases spanning the gap. The length of the CDR3 is 16 residues. The CDR3 reads CASSPDLGAYTGELFF. The CDR3 DNA follows: TGTGCCAGCAGTCCCGATTTGGGTGCTTACACCGGGGAGCTGTTTTTT.

This clonotype was seen a single time. The gene calls are TRBV11-2 and TRBJ2-3, with TRBD2 matching over 14 bases. After removal of 3 bases from V and 5 bases from J, the junction contained 7 bases not matched to a gene. This CDR3 is built from 17 residues. The germline V gene encodes CDR1 SGHAT and CDR2 FQNNGV. CDR3 residues: CASSLGLAGVKRDTQYF. The CDR3 DNA reads TGTGCCAGCAGCTTGGGACTAGCGGGAGTGAAGAGAGATACGCAGTATTTT.

This clonotype came up a few times. This chain joins TRBV6-1 and TRBJ2-1; the match to TRBD2 covers 9 bases. Per germline, CDR1 MNHNS and CDR2 SASEGT. The CDR3 covers 15 residues. Unmatched junction bases numbered 8, after V lost 6 bases and J lost 5 bases. The CDR3 loop is CASRRAAGGNNEQFF. In nucleotides, the CDR3 is TGTGCCAGCAGACGGGCGGCGGGAGGGAACAATGAGCAGTTCTTC.

V gene TRBV7-2 combines with J gene TRBJ2-2, with 7 bases fitting TRBD2. Unmatched junction bases numbered 2, after V lost 5 bases and J lost 2 bases. This CDR3 is built from 14 residues. CDR1 SGHTA and CDR2 FQGNSA come from the germline V gene. CDR3 protein: CASSRGGNTGELFF. The CDR3 nucleotides are TGTGCCAGCAGCCGCGGGGGTAACACCGGGGAGCTGTTTTTT.

V is TRBV20-1 and J is TRBJ2-1, with D maybe TRBD1 (6 bases). Germline CDR1 DFQATT, CDR2 SNEGSKA (reference sequence). Trimming removed 3 bases from V and 8 bases from J, with 11 bases in between. The CDR3 consists of 12 residues. The CDR3 loop reads CSARLQGYEQFF. The CDR3 nucleotides read TGCAGTGCTAGGCTTCAGGGGTATGAGCAGTTCTTC.

CDR3 loop: CATSNGDVAKNIQYF. CDR3 in DNA: TGTGCCACCAGCAACGGGGACGTAGCCAAAAACATTCAGTACTTC. This chain joins TRBV15 and TRBJ2-4; D is perhaps TRBD1 or TRBD2 (5 bases each). CDR1 and CDR2 (germline): LNHNV, YYDKDF (reference sequence). V was clipped by 4 bases and J by 0 bases, with 10 bases between them. The CDR3 has 15 residues.

The sample holds a few counts of this clonotype. This rearrangement joins TRBV24-1 to TRBJ2-5, with D possibly being TRBD1 (6 bases). V was cut by 4 bases and J by 5 bases, with 10 bases left in between. Germline values: CDR1 KGHDR, CDR2 SFDVKD. The CDR3 extends over 13 amino acids. This CDR3 reads CATSETGWETQYF. CDR3 bases: TGTGCCACCAGTGAAACAGGGTGGGAGACCCAGTACTTC.

The chain joins TRBV6-6 to TRBJ1-6; D not certain. Trimming removed 2 bases from V and 14 bases from J, with 10 bases in between. Per the germline V gene, CDR1 is MNHNY and CDR2 is SVGAGI (reference sequence). This CDR3 spans 12 amino acids. The CDR3 sequence: CASSYSSVSLHF. CDR3 nucleotide sequence: TGTGCCAGCAGTTACAGTTCTGTGTCCCTCCACTTT.

The chain has TRBV25-1 and TRBJ2-3; D is ambiguous. V gave up 4 bases and J gave up 2 bases, with 10 bases separating them. CDR3 length: 14 amino acids. Germline values: CDR1 MGHDK, CDR2 SYGVNS. CDR3 amino acids: CASSGNRITDTQYF. The CDR3 region has the DNA TGTGCCAGCAGTGGGAATAGGATCACAGATACGCAGTATTTT.

In DNA form, the CDR3 reads TGTGCCAGCAGCACCTGGTATCTCACCACCTCCTACAATGAGCAGTTCTTC. Its protein product is CASSTWYLTTSYNEQFF. V is TRBV2 and J is TRBJ2-1; D is unresolved. V lost 6 bases and J lost 0, with 18 bases in between. Germline CDR1 reads SNHLY; CDR2 reads FYNNEI. The CDR3 extends over 17 amino acids.

This clonotype was counted only a few times. The chain has TRBV10-3 and TRBJ2-3, with 10 bases that match TRBD2. Germline values: CDR1 ENHRY, CDR2 SYGVKD. J gave up 2 bases and V 6 bases, and 5 bases lay outside the gene matches. CDR3 length equals 15 residues. CDR3 in DNA: TGTGCCATCAGGGCTAGCGGGAGAGACACAGATACGCAGTATTTT. Translated: CAIRASGRDTDTQYF.

The rearrangement joins TRBV15 to TRBJ2-3; D is possibly TRBD1 or TRBD2 (5 bases each). The CDR3 consists of 15 residues. From germline, CDR1 is LNHNV and CDR2 YYDKDF (reference sequence). The germline V and J ends were trimmed by 1 base and 2 bases, with 10 bases remaining between them. The CDR3 DNA reads as TGTGCCACCAGCAGAGTTGGGGGAGACACAGATACGCAGTATTTT. It specifies CATSRVGGDTDTQYF.

The chain uses TRBV6-2 or TRBV6-3 and TRBJ2-6, with 9 bases lining up with TRBD1. This CDR3 comprises 18 residues. The germline CDR1 and CDR2 sequences are MNHEY and SVGEGT. J lost 3 bases, V lost 5 bases, and 11 bases had no gene match. This chain's CDR3 is CASSTRRDRGYGANVLTF. The CDR3 DNA reads TGTGCCAGCAGTACCCGCCGAGACAGGGGGTATGGGGCCAACGTCCTGACTTTC.

The chain uses TRBV15 and TRBJ2-7; tentatively, D is TRBD1 (5 bases). The CDR3 contains 14 residues. Germline values: CDR1 LNHNV, CDR2 YYDKDF (reference sequence). V gave up 0 bases and J gave up 5 bases, with 11 bases separating them. CDR3 DNA: TGTGCCACCAGCAGAGACAGGGTTGTCAACGAGCAGTACTTC. This gives the protein CATSRDRVVNEQYF.